This entry describes one T cell receptor beta chain. How the authors handled the data: Reference gene primer amplification yielded estimated nucleated cell counts. Assay used: immunoSEQ multiplex PCR; TCRdb lists only in-frame clones, some missing. From that table come the V and J calls and clone size; the DNA was used to work out D and trimming. The sample carries some 360,000 clones, around 87% recorded once. The CDR3 extends over 15 amino acids. V shed 5 bases and J 4 bases; nucleotides not matched to a gene: 10. Germline CDR1 reads PRHDT; CDR2 reads FYEKMQ (reference sequence). The entry originates in a study of blood T cell repertoires in COVID-19. Overall study: The United States, Italy and Spain supplied acute and convalescent COVID-19 samples.

The sample taken for sequencing was peripheral blood. The receptor was derived from a woman aged 55-69 years with COVID-19, enrolled during active disease. The chain uses TRBV13 and TRBJ1-1; 7 nucleotides agree with TRBD1. CDR3 amino acids: CASSKPGGRGTEAFF. Here the CDR3 DNA reads TGTGCCAGCAGCAAGCCAGGGGGTCGGGGCACTGAAGCTTTCTTT.